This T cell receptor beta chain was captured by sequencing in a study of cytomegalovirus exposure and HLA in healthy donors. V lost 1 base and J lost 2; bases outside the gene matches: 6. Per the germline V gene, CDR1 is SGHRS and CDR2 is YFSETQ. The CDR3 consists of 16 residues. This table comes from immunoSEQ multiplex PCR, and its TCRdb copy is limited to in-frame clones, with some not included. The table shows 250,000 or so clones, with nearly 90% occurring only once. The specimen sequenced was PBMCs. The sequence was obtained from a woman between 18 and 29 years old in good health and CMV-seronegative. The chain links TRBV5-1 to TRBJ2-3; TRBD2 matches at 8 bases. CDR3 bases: TGCGCCAGCAGCTTGAGGCTTAGCGGGGACACAGATACGCAGTATTTT. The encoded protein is CASSLRLSGDTDTQYF.